These 5 T cell receptor beta chains were all obtained from the same sample, sequenced in a study of a mutant IDH1 vaccine in newly diagnosed glioma. Sequencing was performed with immunoSEQ multiplex PCR; in TCRdb, only in-frame clones are kept and a portion is missing. This table has approximately 36,000 clones, around nine tenths appearing once. The time point is: baseline, week 1 (first vaccination visit). Treatment noted: pre-vaccination baseline after standard-of-care therapy. The sample was PBMCs, taken from a glioma patient treated with radiotherapy, temozolomide or both. These receptors all come from a young man with glioma.

The chain has TRBV10-3 and TRBJ2-7, with a weak D call TRBD2 (5 bases). The V gene's germline CDR1 is ENHRY and CDR2 SYGVKD. The CDR3 consists of 13 residues. V lost 6 bases to trimming and J lost 3 bases, with 12 bases between them. Written as DNA, the CDR3 is TGTGCCATCAGAGCCCAAGAGGGCTACGAGCAGTACTTC. Protein product: CAIRAQEGYEQYF.

This sequence joins TRBV30 and TRBJ1-1; D remains unclear. Trimming removed 0 bases from V and 11 bases from J, with 10 bases in between. Germline values: CDR1 GTSNPN, CDR2 SVGIG (reference sequence). This CDR3 is 11 amino acids long. In nucleotides, the CDR3 is TGTGCCTGGAGTGTAACTCTCCACGCTTTCTTT. It is translated as CAWSVTLHAFF.

V usage is TRBV30 and J usage is TRBJ1-4, with D possibly matching TRBD1 (5 bases). This CDR3 is 17 amino acids long. The V gene lost 2 bases and the J gene lost 7 bases, with 23 bases spanning the gap. Germline V CDR1 and CDR2: GTSNPN, SVGIG (reference sequence). DNA for the CDR3: TGTGCCTGGAGTCCGCCCCGGGGAGGGGCGAGGGGTGAAAAACTGTTTTTT. This codes for CAWSPPRGGARGEKLFF.

The gene calls are TRBV29-1 and TRBJ2-7, with D possibly being TRBD1 (6 bases). V gave up 1 base and J gave up 3 bases, with 13 bases separating them. The CDR3 is 14 residues long. Per the germline V gene, CDR1 is SQVTM and CDR2 is ANQGSEA. CDR3 sequence (DNA): TGCAGCGTTGAAGTACAGGGAATAGGCTACGAGCAGTACTTC. Protein: CSVEVQGIGYEQYF.

This chain uses TRBV25-1 with TRBJ2-1; D is perhaps TRBD1 or TRBD2 (5 bases each). Trimming removed 10 bases from V and 5 bases from J, with 15 bases in between. The V gene's germline CDR1 is MGHDK and CDR2 SYGVNS. The CDR3 covers 13 residues. CDR3 nucleotide sequence: TGTGCCACCCTGGGGGTAGTCGACAATGAGCAGTTCTTC. This gives the protein CATLGVVDNEQFF.